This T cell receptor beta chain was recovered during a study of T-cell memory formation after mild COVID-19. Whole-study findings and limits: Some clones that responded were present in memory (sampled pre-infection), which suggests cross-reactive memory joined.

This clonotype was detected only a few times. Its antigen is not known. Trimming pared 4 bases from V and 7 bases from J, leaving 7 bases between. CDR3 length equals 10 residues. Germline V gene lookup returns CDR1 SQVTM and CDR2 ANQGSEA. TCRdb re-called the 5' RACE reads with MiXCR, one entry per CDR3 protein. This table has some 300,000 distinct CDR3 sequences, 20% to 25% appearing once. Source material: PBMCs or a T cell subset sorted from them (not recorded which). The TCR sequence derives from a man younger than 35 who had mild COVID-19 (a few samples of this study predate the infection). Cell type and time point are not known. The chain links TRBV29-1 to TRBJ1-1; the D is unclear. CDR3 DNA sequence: TGCAGCGTTGTGGAGGTTGAAGCTTTCTTT. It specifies CSVVEVEAFF.